This T cell receptor (beta chain) emerged from a study of metastatic and nonmetastatic thyroid tumors. Until they underwent thyroid surgery, no patient had received any treatment. This clone turned up a few times. In the study's own analysis: The study's classifier, a distant-metastasis tool for papillary thyroid cancer, was built using CDR3 differences across clinicopathological groups. TCRdb re-called clones via MiXCR from the PCR reads. It is TCRdb's table, rather than the study itself, that gives the V and J calls and clone size. The table records approximately 13,000 clones, 25% to 35% of them present only once. The receptor was isolated from a female donor with papillary thyroid cancer or a benign thyroid nodule (not recorded which). Some clones in this sample may be carry-over from other donors' samples. Sequencing input: blood.

CDR3 amino acids: CASRGLGGPQHF. CDR3 DNA sequence: TGTGCCAGCAGAGGACTGGGGGGGCCCCAGCATTTT. J is TRBJ1-5 and V is TRBV12-3 or TRBV12-4; a possible D gene is TRBD1 (5 bases). V lost 6 bases and J 9 bases, leaving 12 bases between the germline ends. CDR3 length: 12 residues.